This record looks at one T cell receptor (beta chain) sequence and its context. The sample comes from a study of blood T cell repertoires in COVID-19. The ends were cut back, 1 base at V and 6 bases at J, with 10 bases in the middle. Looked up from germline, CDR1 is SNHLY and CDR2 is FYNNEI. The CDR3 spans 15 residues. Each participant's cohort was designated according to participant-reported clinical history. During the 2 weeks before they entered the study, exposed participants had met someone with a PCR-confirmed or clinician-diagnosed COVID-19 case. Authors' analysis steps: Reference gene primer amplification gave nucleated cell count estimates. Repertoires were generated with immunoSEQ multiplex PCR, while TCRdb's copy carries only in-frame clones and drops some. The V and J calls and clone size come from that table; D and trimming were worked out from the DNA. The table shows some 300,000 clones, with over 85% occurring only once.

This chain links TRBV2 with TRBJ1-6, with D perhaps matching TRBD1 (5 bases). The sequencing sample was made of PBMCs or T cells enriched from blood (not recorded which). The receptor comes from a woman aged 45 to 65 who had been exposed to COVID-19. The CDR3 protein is CASSEGGAFNSPLHF. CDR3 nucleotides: TGTGCCAGCAGTGAAGGGGGCGCATTTAATTCACCCCTCCACTTT.